The present T cell receptor (beta chain) was sequenced within a study of ipilimumab plus nivolumab after autologous stem cell transplantation. General study points: The authors say TCR, Treg and microbiome findings warrant further study.

Starting 14 to 28 days after autologous transplant, ipilimumab 1 mg/kg was given. Trimming took 1 base from V and 6 from J; bases not matched to a gene: 13. This CDR3 region has 17 residues. From germline, CDR1 is SQVTM and CDR2 ANQGSEA. This clone was counted only a few times. Its antigen remains unidentified. The assay was immunoSEQ multiplex PCR, and TCRdb's table has in-frame clones only and misses some. The table lists some 19,000 clones, roughly four fifths of them singletons. The rearrangement uses TRBV29-1 and TRBJ2-2; 8 bases are a match to TRBD1. Here the sequenced sample was PBMCs, taken in a trial of ipilimumab plus nivolumab as post-transplant consolidation. This sequence was found in a male donor with diffuse large B-cell lymphoma. This CDR3 reads CSVEVDQGAAVAGELFF. CDR3 DNA sequence: TGCAGCGTTGAAGTGGACCAGGGGGCGGCGGTAGCCGGGGAGCTGTTTTTT.